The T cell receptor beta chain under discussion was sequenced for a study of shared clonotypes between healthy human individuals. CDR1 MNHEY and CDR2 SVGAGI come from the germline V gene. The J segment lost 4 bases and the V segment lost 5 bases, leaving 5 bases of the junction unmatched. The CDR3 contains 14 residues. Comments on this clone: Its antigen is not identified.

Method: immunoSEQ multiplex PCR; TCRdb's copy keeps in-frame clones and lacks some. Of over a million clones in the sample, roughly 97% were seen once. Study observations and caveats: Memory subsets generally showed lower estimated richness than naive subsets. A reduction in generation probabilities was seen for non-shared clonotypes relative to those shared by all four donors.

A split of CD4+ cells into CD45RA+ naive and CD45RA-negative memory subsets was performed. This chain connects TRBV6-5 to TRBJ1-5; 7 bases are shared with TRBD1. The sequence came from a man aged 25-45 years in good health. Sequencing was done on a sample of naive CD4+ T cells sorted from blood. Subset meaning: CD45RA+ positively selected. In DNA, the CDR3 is TGTGCCAGCAGTAGACAGGGTAGTAATCAGCCCCAGCATTTT. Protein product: CASSRQGSNQPQHF.